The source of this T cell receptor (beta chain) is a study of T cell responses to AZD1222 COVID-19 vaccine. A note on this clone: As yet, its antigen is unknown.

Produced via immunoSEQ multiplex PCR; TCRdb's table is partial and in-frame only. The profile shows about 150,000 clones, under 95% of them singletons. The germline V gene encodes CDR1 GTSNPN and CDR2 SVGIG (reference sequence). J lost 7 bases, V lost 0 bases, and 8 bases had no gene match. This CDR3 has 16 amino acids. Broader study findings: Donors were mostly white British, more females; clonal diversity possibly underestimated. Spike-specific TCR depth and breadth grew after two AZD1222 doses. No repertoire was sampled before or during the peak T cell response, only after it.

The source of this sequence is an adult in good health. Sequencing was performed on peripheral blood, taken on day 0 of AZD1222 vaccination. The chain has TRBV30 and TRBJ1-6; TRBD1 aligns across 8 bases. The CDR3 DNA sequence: TGTGCCTGGAGTGTGACGAATGGACAGGGCAATTCACCCCTCCACTTT. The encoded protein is CAWSVTNGQGNSPLHF.